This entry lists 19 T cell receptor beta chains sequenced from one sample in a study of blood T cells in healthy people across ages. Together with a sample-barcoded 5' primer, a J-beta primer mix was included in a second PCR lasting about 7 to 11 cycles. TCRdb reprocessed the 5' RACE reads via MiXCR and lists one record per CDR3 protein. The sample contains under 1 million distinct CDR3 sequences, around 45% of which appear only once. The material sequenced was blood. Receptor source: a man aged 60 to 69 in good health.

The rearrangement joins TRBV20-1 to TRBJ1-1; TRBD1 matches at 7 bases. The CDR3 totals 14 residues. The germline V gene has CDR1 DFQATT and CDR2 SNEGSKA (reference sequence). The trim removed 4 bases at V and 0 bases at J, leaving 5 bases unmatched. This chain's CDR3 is CSAKRGQMNTEAFF. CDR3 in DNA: TGCAGTGCTAAACGGGGACAGATGAACACTGAAGCTTTCTTT.

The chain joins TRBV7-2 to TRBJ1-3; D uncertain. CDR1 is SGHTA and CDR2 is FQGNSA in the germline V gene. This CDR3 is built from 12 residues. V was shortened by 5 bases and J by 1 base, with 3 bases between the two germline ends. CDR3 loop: CASSKSGNTIYF. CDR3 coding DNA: TGTGCCAGCAGCAAATCTGGAAACACCATATATTTT.

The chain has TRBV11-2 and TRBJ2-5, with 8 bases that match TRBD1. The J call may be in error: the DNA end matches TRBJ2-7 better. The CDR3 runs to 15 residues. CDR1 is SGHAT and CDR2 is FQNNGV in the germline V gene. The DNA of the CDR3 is TGTGCCAGCAGCTCAAGTGGACAGGGTACTTACGAGCAGTACTTC. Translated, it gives CASSSSGQGTYEQYF.

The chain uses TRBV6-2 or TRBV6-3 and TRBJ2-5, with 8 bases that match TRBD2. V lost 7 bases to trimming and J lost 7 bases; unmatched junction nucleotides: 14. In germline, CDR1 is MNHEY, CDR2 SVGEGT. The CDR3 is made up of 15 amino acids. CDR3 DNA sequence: TGTGCCAGCAAAGCGCAGGCGAGCGGGGGATGGACCCAGTACTTC. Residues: CASKAQASGGWTQYF.

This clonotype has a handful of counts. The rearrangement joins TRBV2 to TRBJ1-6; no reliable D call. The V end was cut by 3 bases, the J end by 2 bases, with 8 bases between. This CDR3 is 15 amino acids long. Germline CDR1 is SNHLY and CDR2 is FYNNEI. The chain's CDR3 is CASSDRRPYNSPLHF. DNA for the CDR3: TGTGCCAGCAGTGACAGACGACCCTATAATTCACCCCTCCACTTT.

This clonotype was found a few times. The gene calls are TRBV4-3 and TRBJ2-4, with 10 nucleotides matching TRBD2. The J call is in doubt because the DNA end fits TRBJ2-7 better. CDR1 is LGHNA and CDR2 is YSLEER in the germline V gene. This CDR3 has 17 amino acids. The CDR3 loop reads CASSQEISSGGIYEQYF. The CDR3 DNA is TGCGCCAGCAGCCAAGAAATTTCTAGCGGGGGCATCTACGAGCAGTACTTC.

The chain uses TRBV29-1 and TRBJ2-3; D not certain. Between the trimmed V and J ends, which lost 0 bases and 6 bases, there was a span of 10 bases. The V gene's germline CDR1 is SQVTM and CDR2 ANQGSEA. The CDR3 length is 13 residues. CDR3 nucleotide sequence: TGCAGCGTTGAAGAGTCCATTTCCGATACGCAGTATTTT. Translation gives CSVEESISDTQYF.

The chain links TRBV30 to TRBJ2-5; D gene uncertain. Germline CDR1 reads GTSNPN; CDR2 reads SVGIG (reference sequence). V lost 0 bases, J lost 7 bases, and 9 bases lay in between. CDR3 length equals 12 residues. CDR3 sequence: CAWSVVFGTQYF. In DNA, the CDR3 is TGTGCCTGGAGTGTAGTTTTCGGGACCCAGTACTTC.

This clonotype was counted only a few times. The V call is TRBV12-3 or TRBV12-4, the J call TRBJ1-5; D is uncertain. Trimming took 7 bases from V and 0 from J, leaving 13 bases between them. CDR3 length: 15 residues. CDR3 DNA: TGTGCCAGCACCTACGGACCGAATAGCAATCAGCCCCAGCATTTT. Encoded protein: CASTYGPNSNQPQHF.

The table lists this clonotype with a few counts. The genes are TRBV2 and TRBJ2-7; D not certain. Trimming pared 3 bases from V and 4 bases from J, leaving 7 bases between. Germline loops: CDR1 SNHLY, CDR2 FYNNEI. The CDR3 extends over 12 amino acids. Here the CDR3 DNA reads TGTGCCAGCAGTGATTTGGGTTACGAGCAGTACTTC. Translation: CASSDLGYEQYF.

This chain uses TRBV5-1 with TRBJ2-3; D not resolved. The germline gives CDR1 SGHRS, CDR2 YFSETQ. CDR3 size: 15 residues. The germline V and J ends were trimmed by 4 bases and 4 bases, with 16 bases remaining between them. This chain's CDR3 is CASSPGVVIADTQYF. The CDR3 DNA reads TGCGCCAGCAGCCCTGGGGTAGTTATCGCAGATACGCAGTATTTT.

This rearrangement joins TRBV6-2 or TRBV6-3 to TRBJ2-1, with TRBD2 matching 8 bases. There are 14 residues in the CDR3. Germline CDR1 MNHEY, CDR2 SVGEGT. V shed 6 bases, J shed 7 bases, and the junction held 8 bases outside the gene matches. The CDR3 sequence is CASRPSGSGNEQFF. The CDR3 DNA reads TGTGCCAGCAGGCCTAGCGGGTCAGGGAATGAGCAGTTCTTC.

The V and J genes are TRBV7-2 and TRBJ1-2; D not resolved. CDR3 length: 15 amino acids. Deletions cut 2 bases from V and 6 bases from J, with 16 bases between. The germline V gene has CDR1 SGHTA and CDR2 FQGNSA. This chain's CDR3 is CASSLRTRDLNGYTF. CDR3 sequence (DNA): TGTGCCAGCAGCTTAAGGACCCGGGATCTGAATGGCTACACCTTC.

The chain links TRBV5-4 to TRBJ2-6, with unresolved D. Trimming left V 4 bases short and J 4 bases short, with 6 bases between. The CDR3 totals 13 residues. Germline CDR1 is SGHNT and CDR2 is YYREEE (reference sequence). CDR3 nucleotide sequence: TGTGCCAGCAGCAATACCGGGGCCAACGTCCTGACTTTC. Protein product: CASSNTGANVLTF.

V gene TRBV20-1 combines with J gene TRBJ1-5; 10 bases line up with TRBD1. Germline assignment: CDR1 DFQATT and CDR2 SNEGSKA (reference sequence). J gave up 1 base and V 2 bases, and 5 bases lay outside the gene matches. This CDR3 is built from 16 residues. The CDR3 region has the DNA TGCAGTGCTAGATCCGGGACAGGGGTAAGCAATCAGCCCCAGCATTTT. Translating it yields CSARSGTGVSNQPQHF.

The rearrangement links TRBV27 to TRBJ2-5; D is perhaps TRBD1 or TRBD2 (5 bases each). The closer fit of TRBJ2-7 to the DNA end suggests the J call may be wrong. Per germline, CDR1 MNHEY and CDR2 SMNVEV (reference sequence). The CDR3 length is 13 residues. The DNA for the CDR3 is TGTGCCAGCAGTTTGTCAGGGACGTGCGAGCAGTACTTC. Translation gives CASSLSGTCEQYF.

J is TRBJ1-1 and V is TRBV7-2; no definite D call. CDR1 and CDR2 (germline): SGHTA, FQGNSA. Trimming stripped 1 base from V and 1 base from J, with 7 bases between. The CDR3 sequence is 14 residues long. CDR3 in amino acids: CASSLDRWNTEAFF. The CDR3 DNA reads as TGTGCCAGCAGCTTAGATCGCTGGAACACTGAAGCTTTCTTT.

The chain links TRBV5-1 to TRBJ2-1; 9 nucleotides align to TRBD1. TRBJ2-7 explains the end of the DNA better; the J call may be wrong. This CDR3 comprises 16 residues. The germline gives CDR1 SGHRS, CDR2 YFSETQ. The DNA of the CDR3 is TGCGCCAGCAGCTTGAATACAGGGGGCTCCTACAATGAGCAGTACTTC. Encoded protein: CASSLNTGGSYNEQYF.

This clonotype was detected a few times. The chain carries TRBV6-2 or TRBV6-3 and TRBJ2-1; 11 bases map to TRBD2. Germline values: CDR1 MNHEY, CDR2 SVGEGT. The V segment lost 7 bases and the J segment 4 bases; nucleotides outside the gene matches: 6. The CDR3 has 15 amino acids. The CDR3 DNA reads TGTGCCAGCACCGCGGGACTAGCGGATTACAATGAGCAGTTCTTC. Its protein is CASTAGLADYNEQFF.